This T cell receptor beta chain was retrieved from a study of blood T cell repertoires in COVID-19. As for the study in general: Samples taken during acute and convalescent COVID-19 were collected in the United States, Italy and Spain. Sources were T cells, B-cell-depleted T cells, or PBMCs; the material itself was cDNA or gDNA.

The CDR3 is 16 amino acids. From germline, CDR1 is LGHDT and CDR2 YNNKEL (reference sequence). V was clipped by 4 bases and J by 2 bases; unmatched bases: 6. The repertoire was sequenced with immunoSEQ multiplex PCR; TCRdb's copy has only in-frame clones and lacks some. The table includes some 280,000 clones, roughly 90% detected once. The source of this sequence is a woman aged 25 to 39 with active or convalescent COVID-19. V usage is TRBV3-1 (or the pseudogene TRBV3-2) and J usage is TRBJ2-3; 10 bases fit TRBD2. Sequenced: peripheral blood. CDR3 nucleotide sequence: TGTGCCAGCAGCCCCCTAGCGGGGGCGTTCACAGATACGCAGTATTTT. Translated: CASSPLAGAFTDTQYF.